The clone carrying this T cell receptor beta chain was observed a few times. Antigen: not known. This record comes from a study of quantifying T cell responses using KT2 cells. Study-level information: TCR alpha and beta constant-region primers primed reverse transcription of RNA. Findings and limits, study-wide: Input KT2 cell number predicted KT2 alpha and beta sequence counts linearly over several orders of magnitude.

The cDNA 3' end received a ligated oligonucleotide with a UMI. An equimolar mix of RC1.1 and RC1.2 primed the beta chain across TRBC1 and TRBC2. TCRdb reprocessed the UMI-ligation and nested PCR reads via MiXCR and lists one record per CDR3 protein. The sample contains 25,000 to 35,000 distinct CDR3 sequences, about a tenth of which appear only once. KT2, a clone with a known TCR, was spiked into unfractionated PBMC. This receptor was taken from a human donor. Source material: PBMCs spiked with cells of the T cell clone KT2.

CDR3 loop: CASSSMGGGYGYTF. DNA of the CDR3: TGTGCCAGCAGCTCCATGGGGGGAGGGTATGGCTACACCTTC. V and J are TRBV11-2 and TRBJ1-2, with a tentative D call TRBD1 (5 bases). Germline V gene sequence: CDR1 SGHAT, CDR2 FQNNGV. Trimming took 4 bases from V and 5 from J, leaving 14 bases between them. The CDR3 has 14 residues. Together with reference TRBV11-2 and TRBJ1-2, the CDR3 gives the full variable domain: EAGVAQSPRYKIIEKRQSVAFWCNPISGHATLYWYQQILGQGPKLLIQFQNNGVVDDSQLPKDRFSAERLKGVDSTLKIQPAKLEDSAVYLCASSSMGGGYGYTFGSGTRLTVV.